Given below is one T cell receptor beta chain in context. What it binds is unknown. The ends were cut back, 3 bases at V and 0 bases at J, with 8 bases in the middle. Germline V gene sequence: CDR1 GTSNPN, CDR2 SVGIG (reference sequence). The length of the CDR3 is 13 residues. This sample was included in a study of cytomegalovirus exposure and HLA in healthy donors. Regarding the study as a whole: Reported results showed that the classifier diagnosed cytomegalovirus status with high specificity and sensitivity.

PCR was performed using 60 Vbeta and 13 Jbeta primers. Original processing notes: The authors later counted roughly 87 million unique TCR beta chains, 9.5 million to 11 million of them shared. Clones were read by immunoSEQ multiplex PCR, and TCRdb kept only the in-frame ones, dropping some. That table supplies the V and J calls and clone size; D and trimming were determined from the DNA. The table includes fewer than 95,000 clones, around 84% detected once. V and J are TRBV30 and TRBJ1-1, with a weak D call TRBD1 (5 bases). Sequenced material: PBMCs. The clonotype originates from a man aged 18 to 30 in good health and CMV-seronegative. CDR3 nucleotides: TGTGCCTGGAGGGGGCGCATGAACACTGAAGCTTTCTTT. Translation: CAWRGRMNTEAFF.